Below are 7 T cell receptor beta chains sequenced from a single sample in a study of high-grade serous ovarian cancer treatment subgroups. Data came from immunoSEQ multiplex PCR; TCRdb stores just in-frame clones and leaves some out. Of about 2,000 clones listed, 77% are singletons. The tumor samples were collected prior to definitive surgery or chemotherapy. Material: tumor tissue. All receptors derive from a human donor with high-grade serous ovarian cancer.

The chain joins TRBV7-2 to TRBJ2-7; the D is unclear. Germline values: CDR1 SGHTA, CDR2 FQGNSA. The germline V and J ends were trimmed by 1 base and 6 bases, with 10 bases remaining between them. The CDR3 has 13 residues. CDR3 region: CASSLVPRSEQYF. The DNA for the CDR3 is TGTGCCAGCAGCTTAGTTCCTAGAAGCGAGCAGTACTTC. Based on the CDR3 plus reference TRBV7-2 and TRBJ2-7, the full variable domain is GAGVSQSPSNKVTEKGKDVELRCDPISGHTALYWYRQSLGQGLEFLIYFQGNSAPDKSGLPSDRFSAERTGGSVSTLTIQRTQQEDSAVYLCASSLVPRSEQYFGPGTRLTVT.

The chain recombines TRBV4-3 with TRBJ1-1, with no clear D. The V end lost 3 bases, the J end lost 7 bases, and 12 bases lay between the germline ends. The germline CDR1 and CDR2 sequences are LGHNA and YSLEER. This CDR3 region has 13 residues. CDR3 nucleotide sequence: TGCGCCAGCAGCCATCCCTCGACAAATGAAGCTTTCTTT. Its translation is CASSHPSTNEAFF.

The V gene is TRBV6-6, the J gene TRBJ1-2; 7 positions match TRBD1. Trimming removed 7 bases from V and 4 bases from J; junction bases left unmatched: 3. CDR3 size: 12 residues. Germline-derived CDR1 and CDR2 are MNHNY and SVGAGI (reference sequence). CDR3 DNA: TGTGCCAGCAACGGACAGGCCTATGGCTACACCTTC. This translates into CASNGQAYGYTF.

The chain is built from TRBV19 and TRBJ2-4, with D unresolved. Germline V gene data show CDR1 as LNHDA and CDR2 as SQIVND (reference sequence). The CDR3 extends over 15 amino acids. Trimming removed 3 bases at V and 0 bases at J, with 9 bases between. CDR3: CASSIQVLAKNIQYF. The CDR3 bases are TGTGCCAGTAGTATCCAGGTCCTAGCCAAAAACATTCAGTACTTC.

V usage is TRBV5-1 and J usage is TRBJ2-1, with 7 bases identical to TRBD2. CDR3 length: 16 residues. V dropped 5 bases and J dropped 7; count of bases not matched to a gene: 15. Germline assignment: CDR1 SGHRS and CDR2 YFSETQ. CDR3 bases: TGCGCCAGCAGTTTGCTGGGGACTGGGGGGGGGAATGAGCAGTTCTTC. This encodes CASSLLGTGGGNEQFF.

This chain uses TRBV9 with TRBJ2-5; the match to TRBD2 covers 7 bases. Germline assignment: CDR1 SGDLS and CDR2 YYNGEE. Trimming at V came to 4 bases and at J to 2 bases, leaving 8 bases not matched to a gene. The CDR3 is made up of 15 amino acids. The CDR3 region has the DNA TGTGCCAGCAGCAAGATAGCGGGTTCTCAAGAGACCCAGTACTTC. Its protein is CASSKIAGSQETQYF.

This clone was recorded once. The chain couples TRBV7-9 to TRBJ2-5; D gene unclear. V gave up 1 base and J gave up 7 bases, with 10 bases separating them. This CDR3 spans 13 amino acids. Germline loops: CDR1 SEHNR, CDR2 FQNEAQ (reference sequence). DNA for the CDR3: TGTGCCAGCAGCTTAGTTCCGAGCCTGACCCAGTACTTC. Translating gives CASSLVPSLTQYF.